These 18 T cell receptor beta chains share one sample of origin, sequenced in a study of patients and donors after allogeneic stem cell transplantation. MiXCR was run by TCRdb on the RT-PCR reads, yielding one entry per CDR3 protein. The table has more than 850,000 distinct CDR3 sequences, roughly 18% seen once. The source material was blood, either unsorted or a sorted T cell fraction (not recorded which). All receptors derive from a human donor who was either an allogeneic HSCT recipient or a stem cell or donor lymphocyte infusion donor (not recorded which). It is not recorded whose cells these are; they may come from a transplant donor.

A remark on this clonotype: The junction departs from the called germline gene at one end, perhaps through a read error. The chain is built from TRBV11-1 and TRBJ1-2; possible D gene TRBD1, 6 bases. CDR1 and CDR2 from the germline V gene are SGHAT and FQDESV (reference sequence). This CDR3 has 12 residues. Here the CDR3 reads CASSSSVEGEAF. The DNA of the CDR3 is TGTGCCAGCAGCTCTTCAGTAGAGGGGGAAGCCTTC.

In this sample, this clonotype turned up a few times. The chain recombines TRBV20-1 with TRBJ2-3; 7 nucleotides line up with TRBD2. CDR1 is DFQATT, CDR2 SNEGSKA, per germline (reference sequence). The CDR3 contains 15 residues. The ends lost 6 bases at V and 1 base at J; junction bases unmatched: 10. CDR3 protein: CSAGAGAGRTDTQYF. CDR3 in DNA: TGCAGTGCAGGGGCGGGAGCGGGGCGCACAGATACGCAGTATTTT.

The sample holds a few counts of this clonotype. The chain links TRBV27 to TRBJ1-1; TRBD1 agrees at 7 bases. The germline gives CDR1 MNHEY, CDR2 SMNVEV (reference sequence). CDR3 length: 16 residues. Unmatched junction bases numbered 6, after V lost 1 base and J lost 1 base. CDR3 in amino acids: CASSLWRQGKNTEAFF. The CDR3, as DNA: TGTGCCAGCAGTTTATGGAGACAGGGAAAGAACACTGAAGCTTTCTTT.

V gene TRBV5-6 combines with J gene TRBJ2-7, with 8 nucleotides matching TRBD1. This CDR3 has 17 residues. The junction had 13 bases not matched to a gene; V was cut back by 5 bases and J by 0 bases. The germline gives CDR1 SGHDT, CDR2 YYEEEE. DNA for the CDR3: TGTGCCAGCAGAGGGGGGACAGGAGAACGTTCCTCCTACGAGCAGTACTTC. Translation gives CASRGGTGERSSYEQYF.

CDR3 coding DNA: TGCAGTGCTAGAGCCGCTCGGGTAGCGGGATACTCCTACAATGAGCAGTTCTTC. Its protein product is CSARAARVAGYSYNEQFF. This chain connects TRBV20-1 to TRBJ2-1; 8 bases match TRBD2. J gave up 0 bases and V 1 base, and 11 bases lay outside the gene matches. Germline V gene data show CDR1 as DFQATT and CDR2 as SNEGSKA (reference sequence). The CDR3 covers 18 residues.

The rearrangement uses TRBV7-2 and TRBJ2-7, with D maybe TRBD1 (7 bases). CDR3 length: 14 residues. The V and J ends lost 3 bases and 3 bases respectively, with 12 bases between them. Looked up from germline, CDR1 is SGHTA and CDR2 is FQGNSA. The CDR3 bases are TGTGCCAGCAGCTTCCCAGGGGGGCACTACGAGCAGTACTTC. This sequence encodes CASSFPGGHYEQYF.

This clonotype was found a few times. The chain couples TRBV29-1 to TRBJ2-5; perhaps TRBD1 as D (5 bases). Trimming left V 4 bases short and J 0 bases short, with 12 bases between. Germline loops: CDR1 SQVTM, CDR2 ANQGSEA. The CDR3 covers 14 residues. The CDR3 DNA reads as TGCAGCGTTGTGGACATGGTGTACCAAGAGACCCAGTACTTC. Its translation is CSVVDMVYQETQYF.

The chain couples TRBV20-1 to TRBJ2-6; D is perhaps TRBD1 (6 bases). This CDR3 is 18 amino acids long. Germline-derived CDR1 and CDR2 are DFQATT and SNEGSKA (reference sequence). The germline V and J ends were trimmed by 4 bases and 2 bases, with 21 bases remaining between them. CDR3 region: CSAIDPTGLGPGANVLTF. CDR3 nucleotides: TGCAGTGCTATAGACCCAACAGGGTTAGGTCCTGGGGCCAACGTCCTGACTTTC.

The chain couples TRBV20-1 to TRBJ2-7; 7 nucleotides agree with TRBD1. Germline assignment: CDR1 DFQATT and CDR2 SNEGSKA (reference sequence). V lost 1 base, J lost 2 bases, and 11 bases stayed unmatched. There are 16 residues in the CDR3. CDR3 sequence reads: CSARGIMGTETYEQYF. In DNA form, the CDR3 reads TGCAGTGCTAGAGGCATTATGGGGACAGAGACCTACGAGCAGTACTTC.

In its sample, this clonotype was seen a few times. A read error may produce the germline difference seen at one junction end. The chain links TRBV29-1 to TRBJ2-1; 9 bases agree with TRBD1. The length of the CDR3 is 13 residues. Per germline, CDR1 SQVTM and CDR2 ANQGSEA. The CDR3: CSVPPGDRAYRVF. The CDR3 DNA reads as TGCAGCGTTCCACCCGGGGACAGGGCCTATAGGGTCTTC.

This clonotype has only a few counts. This chain connects TRBV4-2 to TRBJ2-7; 12 positions agree with TRBD2. J gave up 0 bases and V 1 base, and 4 bases lay outside the gene matches. This CDR3 comprises 17 residues. From germline, CDR1 is LGHNA and CDR2 YNFKEQ. The CDR3 DNA follows: TGTGCCAGCAGCCAAGGACCGACTAGCGGGAGCTCCTACGAGCAGTACTTC. Protein product: CASSQGPTSGSSYEQYF.

The sample holds a few counts of this clonotype. The CDR3 here is CASSLEGAANEQFF. The CDR3 DNA reads as TGTGCCAGCAGCTTGGAGGGTGCTGCCAATGAGCAGTTCTTC. The rearrangement uses TRBV5-8 and TRBJ2-1; unclear D gene. CDR1 and CDR2 from the germline V gene are SGHTS and YDEGEE. CDR3 length equals 14 residues. With 0 bases removed from V and 6 bases from J, the gap between germline ends came to 10 bases.

This clonotype was detected once. The chain recombines TRBV4-2 with TRBJ2-1; TRBD2 matches 15 bases. This CDR3 has 17 amino acids. Germline CDR1 reads LGHNA; CDR2 reads YNFKEQ. Trimming at V came to 4 bases and at J to 9 bases, leaving 10 bases not matched to a gene. The CDR3 here is CASSLNGLAGGPGEQFF. Written as DNA, the CDR3 is TGTGCCAGCAGCCTAAACGGACTAGCGGGGGGGCCTGGTGAGCAGTTCTTC.

This clonotype appeared a few times. The chain is built from TRBV4-3 and TRBJ2-2; D perhaps matches TRBD1 (6 bases). The germline CDR1 and CDR2 sequences are LGHNA and YSLEER. The CDR3 runs 15 residues. Deletions cut 8 bases from V and 3 bases from J, with 16 bases between. The DNA of the CDR3 is TGCGCCAGCGACCTGGGGACACGGGACACCGGGGAGCTGTTTTTT. This translates into CASDLGTRDTGELFF.

The V and J genes are TRBV7-8 and TRBJ2-1; a weak D match, TRBD2 (7 bases). The germline gives CDR1 SGHVS, CDR2 FQNEAQ. V was trimmed by 6 bases and J by 5 bases, leaving 17 bases between them. This CDR3 is built from 15 residues. CDR3 residues: CASRRGGSGNNEQFF. The CDR3 bases are TGTGCCAGCAGAAGGGGGGGGAGTGGCAACAATGAGCAGTTCTTC.

This clonotype was counted a few times. The chain combines TRBV15 with TRBJ2-5; a possible D gene is TRBD1 (6 bases). Per germline, CDR1 LNHNV and CDR2 YYDKDF (reference sequence). The CDR3 has 13 amino acids. V shed 9 bases and J shed 5 bases, with 16 bases lying between them. The CDR3 protein is CATTQDSMETQYF. The CDR3 DNA reads TGTGCCACTACTCAGGACAGTATGGAGACCCAGTACTTC. Together with reference TRBV15 and TRBJ2-5, the CDR3 gives the full variable domain: DAMVIQNPRYQVTQFGKPVTLSCSQTLNHNVMYWYQQKSSQAPKLLFHYYDKDFNNEADTPDNFQSRRPNTSFCFLDIRSPGLGDTAMYLCATTQDSMETQYFGPGTRLLVL.

This clonotype was seen more than once but under ten times. This sequence joins TRBV7-2 and TRBJ1-6, with unresolved D. V lost 1 base and J lost 8, with 6 bases in between. The germline CDR1 and CDR2 sequences are SGHTA and FQGNSA. CDR3 length: 13 amino acids. The CDR3 nucleotides are TGTGCCAGCAGCTTAGGGGTGTATTCACCCCTCCACTTT. Translating it yields CASSLGVYSPLHF.

This clonotype was recorded a few times. The chain links TRBV18 to TRBJ2-5; D uncertain. CDR1 and CDR2 (germline): KGHSH, LQKENI. Trimming removed 3 bases from V and 3 bases from J, with 8 bases in between. The CDR3 is made up of 13 amino acids. CDR3: CASSPTPKETQYF. The CDR3 region has the DNA TGTGCCAGCTCACCCACACCCAAAGAGACCCAGTACTTC.